These 17 T cell receptor beta chains came from one sample sequenced in a study of blood T cells in healthy people across ages (dated by TCRdb to about 2015). Libraries were made using 5' RACE. Reads for this sample came from an Illumina HiSeq 2500. A second PCR of roughly 7 to 11 cycles was performed with a sample-barcoded 5' primer and a J-beta primer mix. TCRdb reanalyzed the raw reads on its own, using fastp at Q25 for trimming and MiXCR for clone calling, and kept in-frame beta chains. Every distinct CDR3 protein forms one entry, paired with its most common genes and DNA. The sample contains some 1.5 million distinct CDR3 sequences, about 28% of them found a single time. In total, the top ten clones hold 7.7% of the sample. The material sequenced was blood. The source of these receptors is a woman aged 25 to 39 in good health.

As to this clonotype: A much larger clone lies one base from this, so it may be a read error. The V and J genes are TRBV29-1 and TRBJ2-5; tentative D call: TRBD1 (8 bases). The ends were cut back, 0 bases at V and 11 bases at J, with 19 bases in the middle. Germline CDR1 is SQVTM and CDR2 is ANQGSEA. The CDR3 consists of 14 residues. The DNA of the CDR3 is TGCAGCGTTGAAGATCGGGGCAGGGGGCGGGAGCAGTACTTC. It codes for CSVEDRGRGREQYF.

This clonotype has more than one count but fewer than ten. This sequence joins TRBV4-2 and TRBJ2-6, with D possibly matching TRBD2 (5 bases). CDR1 and CDR2 from the germline V gene are LGHNA and YNFKEQ. This CDR3 is 19 amino acids long. The V and J ends lost 0 bases and 0 bases respectively, with 15 bases between them. CDR3 sequence: CASSQDDETGSSGANVLTF. In nucleotides, the CDR3 is TGTGCCAGCAGCCAAGATGATGAGACGGGGAGCTCTGGGGCCAACGTCCTGACTTTC.

The table lists this clonotype with a few counts. The junction departs from germline at one end; a sequencing error may be responsible. The rearrangement joins TRBV20-1 to TRBJ2-3; the match to TRBD2 covers 8 bases. Germline-derived CDR1 and CDR2 are DFQATT and SNEGSKA (reference sequence). The CDR3 covers 15 residues. CDR3: CGYWRAGEGTDTRYF. CDR3 in DNA: TGCGGATACTGGAGAGCGGGGGAGGGCACAGATACGCGGTATTTT.

This clonotype has only a few counts. J is TRBJ1-1 and V is TRBV12-3 or TRBV12-4, with TRBD1 identical over 7 bases. Trimming cost V 6 bases and J 0 bases; bases outside gene matches: 4. The CDR3 has 14 amino acids. CDR3 loop: CASSHGTVNTEAFF. In DNA form, the CDR3 reads TGTGCCAGCAGCCACGGGACAGTGAACACTGAAGCTTTCTTT.

This clonotype occurred a few times. The J gene is TRBJ1-1, the V gene TRBV29-1; TRBD1 is a possible D gene (5 bases). Germline loops: CDR1 SQVTM, CDR2 ANQGSEA. The ends were cut back, 8 bases at V and 7 bases at J, with 23 bases in the middle. The CDR3 spans 14 residues. The CDR3 is CSIKKGISSDEAFF. The CDR3 coding sequence is TGCAGCATCAAGAAGGGGATCTCGTCTGATGAAGCTTTCTTT. Based on the CDR3 plus reference TRBV29-1 and TRBJ1-1, the full variable domain is SAVISQKPSRDICQRGTSLTIQCQVDSQVTMMFWYRQQPGQSLTLIATANQGSEATYESGFVIDKFPISRPNLTFSTLTVSNMSPEDSSIYLCSIKKGISSDEAFFGQGTRLTVV.

This rearrangement joins TRBV11-3 to TRBJ2-3; 14 positions agree with TRBD2. The germline CDR1 and CDR2 sequences are SGHNT and YENEEA. The CDR3 covers 15 residues. The V and J ends lost 5 bases and 6 bases, in that order; junction bases with no gene match: 4. CDR3 DNA: TGTGCCAGCAGCCTGAGGACTAGCGGGGGGGATACGCAGTATTTT. Translation: CASSLRTSGGDTQYF.

This clonotype has a handful of counts. The genes are TRBV6-2 or TRBV6-3 and TRBJ2-7, with a tentative D call TRBD1 (5 bases). Germline V gene data show CDR1 as MNHEY and CDR2 as SVGEGT. CDR3 size: 12 residues. V lost 6 bases, J lost 5 bases, and 11 bases lay in between. The CDR3 DNA reads TGTGCCAGCAGGCAGGGCGGCGACGAGCAGTACTTC. Translated: CASRQGGDEQYF.

As to this clonotype: This may stem from a read error, because a much larger clone lies one nucleotide away. It is likely a read error, because the conserved phenylalanine at the end of the CDR3 is missing. The chain joins TRBV20-1 to TRBJ2-1; TRBD1 or TRBD2 may be the D gene (6 bases each). The CDR3 length is 14 residues. Germline values: CDR1 DFQATT, CDR2 SNEGSKA (reference sequence). V dropped 1 base and J dropped 4 bases, with 11 bases sitting between them. The CDR3 region is CSARGGAQYNEQFL. The DNA for the CDR3 is TGCAGTGCTAGAGGGGGGGCTCAATACAATGAGCAGTTCTTA.

The sample holds a few counts of this clonotype. J is TRBJ1-2 and V is TRBV18, with 8 bases fitting TRBD1. The CDR3 loop spans 17 amino acids. V shed 0 bases and J 4 bases; nucleotides not matched to a gene: 10. Germline lookup yields CDR1 KGHSH and CDR2 LQKENI. The CDR3 loop reads CASSPPRAGTGVYGYTF. CDR3 coding DNA: TGTGCCAGCTCACCACCTCGCGCCGGGACAGGAGTCTATGGCTACACCTTC.

This clonotype was seen more than once but under ten times. The chain joins TRBV4-2 to TRBJ1-1, with D perhaps matching TRBD1 (6 bases). The germline V and J ends were trimmed by 1 base and 1 base, with 10 bases remaining between them. Germline CDR1 LGHNA, CDR2 YNFKEQ. The CDR3 extends over 15 amino acids. The CDR3 coding sequence is TGTGCCAGCAGCCAAGCCGGGACACAGAACACTGAAGCTTTCTTT. Its translation: CASSQAGTQNTEAFF.

This sequence joins TRBV20-1 and TRBJ1-1; possibly TRBD1 for D (6 bases). V was cut by 3 bases and J by 0 bases, with 11 bases left in between. In germline, CDR1 is DFQATT, CDR2 SNEGSKA (reference sequence). The CDR3 runs to 14 residues. The chain's CDR3 is CSASRQDMNTEAFF. In DNA, the CDR3 is TGCAGTGCTAGTAGACAGGACATGAACACTGAAGCTTTCTTT.

This clonotype has just a few counts. The chain employs TRBV5-1 and TRBJ2-7, with 7 nucleotides matching TRBD2. Per germline, CDR1 SGHRS and CDR2 YFSETQ. The V and J ends lost 5 bases and 0 bases, in that order; junction bases with no gene match: 8. The CDR3 is 15 residues long. CDR3: CASRSGGTSSYEQYF. The CDR3 DNA reads TGCGCCAGCAGATCGGGGGGAACTAGCTCCTACGAGCAGTACTTC.

About this clonotype itself: This may arise from a read error, as a much more abundant clone is one base away. The chain employs TRBV18 and TRBJ2-7; D is ambiguous. Germline loops: CDR1 KGHSH, CDR2 LQKENI. The CDR3 sequence is 12 residues long. V was pared by 0 bases and J by 10 bases, with 10 bases between. The CDR3 spells CASSPPSEAQYF. Here the CDR3 DNA reads TGTGCCAGCTCACCACCTTCAGAGGCCCAGTACTTC.

This clonotype was recorded a few times. The chain employs TRBV7-3 and TRBJ2-1; 8 nucleotides line up with TRBD2. The germline CDR1 and CDR2 sequences are SGHTA and FQGTGA. This CDR3 is 16 amino acids long. Trimming at V came to 5 bases and at J to 4 bases, leaving 10 bases not matched to a gene. CDR3 sequence reads: CASSLLTGGAYNEQFF. The CDR3 DNA sequence: TGTGCCAGCAGCCTCCTGACGGGGGGGGCTTACAATGAGCAGTTCTTC.

The chain combines TRBV12-3 or TRBV12-4 with TRBJ2-5; perhaps TRBD2 as D (6 bases). There are 12 residues in the CDR3. Trimming removed 10 bases from V and 3 bases from J, with 12 bases in between. DNA for the CDR3: TGTGCCAACCGGGGGTTTAAAGAGACCCAGTACTTC. This sequence encodes CANRGFKETQYF.

Comment on this clonotype: A single base separates this from a much larger clone, so it may be a read error. The genes are TRBV2 and TRBJ2-4; no firm D call. The germline CDR1 and CDR2 sequences are SNHLY and FYNNEI. The CDR3 contains 13 residues. The V and J ends lost 5 bases and 13 bases respectively, with 18 bases between them. CDR3 protein: CASSRLYYNEQYF. As DNA, the CDR3 is TGTGCCAGCAGTCGACTTTACTACAATGAGCAGTACTTC.

The chain links TRBV20-1 to TRBJ2-7; 9 nucleotides line up with TRBD2. Near its end, the DNA agrees better with TRBJ2-5, so the J call may be wrong. This CDR3 region has 14 residues. The germline gives CDR1 DFQATT, CDR2 SNEGSKA (reference sequence). The CDR3 DNA sequence: TGCAGTGCGATTAGCGGGGGCAACGGGGGGACCCAGTACTTC. Translating gives CSAISGGNGGTQYF.